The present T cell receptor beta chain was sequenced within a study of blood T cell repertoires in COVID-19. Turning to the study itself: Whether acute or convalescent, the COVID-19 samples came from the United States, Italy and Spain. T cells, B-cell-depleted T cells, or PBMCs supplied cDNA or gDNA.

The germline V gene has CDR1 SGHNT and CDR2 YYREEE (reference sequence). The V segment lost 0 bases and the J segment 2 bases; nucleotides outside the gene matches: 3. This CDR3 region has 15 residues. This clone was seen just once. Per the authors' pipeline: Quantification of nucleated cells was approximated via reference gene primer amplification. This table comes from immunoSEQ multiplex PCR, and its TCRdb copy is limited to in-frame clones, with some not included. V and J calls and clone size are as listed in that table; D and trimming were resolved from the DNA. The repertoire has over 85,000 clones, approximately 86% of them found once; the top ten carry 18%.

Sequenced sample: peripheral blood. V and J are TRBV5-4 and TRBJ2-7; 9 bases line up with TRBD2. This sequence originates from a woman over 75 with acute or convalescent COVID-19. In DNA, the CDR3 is TGTGCCAGCAGCTTGGGTCTAGCGGGGACCTACGAGCAGTACTTC. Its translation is CASSLGLAGTYEQYF.